This T cell receptor (beta chain) was sequenced for a study of neoadjuvant anti-PD-1 for oral cavity cancer. Regarding time point: after neoadjuvant nivolumab, at surgical resection. Patients were newly diagnosed with stage II-IVA oral cavity squamous cell carcinoma without prior systemic or radiation treatment. Cohort: HPV-negative, locally advanced oral cavity squamous cell carcinoma patients. Sequenced by immunoSEQ multiplex PCR; TCRdb stores in-frame clones only, minus some. The sample shows around 32,000 clones, about 77% of them seen only once. The CDR3 runs to 16 residues. Germline V gives CDR1 SGDLS, CDR2 YYNGEE. After removal of 3 bases from V and 3 bases from J, the junction contained 8 bases not matched to a gene.

The material was PBMCs, obtained after nivolumab (anti-PD-1) treatment. The sequence was obtained from a person aged 35-79 years with oral cavity squamous cell carcinoma. V usage is TRBV9 and J usage is TRBJ2-1, with 8 positions matching TRBD1. CDR3 in DNA: TGTGCCAGCAGCGACACGGACAGGGTGGGCTACAATGAGCAGTTCTTC. Residues: CASSDTDRVGYNEQFF. Using reference TRBV9 and TRBJ2-1 for the parts outside the CDR3, the full variable domain is DSGVTQTPKHLITATGQRVTLRCSPRSGDLSVYWYQQSLDQGLQFLIQYYNGEERAKGNILERFSAQQFPDLHSELNLSSLELGDSALYFCASSDTDRVGYNEQFFGPGTRLTVL.